This TCR beta chain was identified in a study of response to subunit inactivated influenza vaccine. General study findings and limits: The study's authors posited that every seasonal influenza vaccination enlists few new T cells.

Concerning this clonotype: Its antigen is unknown.

Each CDR3 protein gets one entry after TCRdb re-called the RT-PCR reads with MiXCR. The sample has roughly 780,000 distinct CDR3 sequences, approximately 17% seen once. This sequence originates from a man between 50 and 59 years old who received an inactivated influenza vaccine. The input for sequencing was PBMCs from blood, taken about 5 days after vaccination.

CDR3 loop: CASSPPGGWNQPQHF. CDR3 DNA sequence: TGTGCCAGCAGTCCCCCGGGGGGGTGGAATCAGCCCCAGCATTTT. V is TRBV6-2 or TRBV6-3 and J is TRBJ1-5; possible D gene TRBD1, 5 bases. CDR3 size: 15 residues. Germline-derived CDR1 and CDR2 are MNHEY and SVGEGT. Trimming took 5 bases from V and 4 from J, leaving 15 bases between them.